This is a list of T cell receptor beta chains from one sample in a study of blood T cell repertoires in COVID-19. Using immunoSEQ multiplex PCR, the repertoire was profiled, and TCRdb retains in-frame clones only, with some absent. This table holds roughly 200,000 clones, 70% to 90% found once. The sequencing input was peripheral blood. The receptor source for this set is a woman between 18 and 29 years old who had recovered from COVID-19. CDR3s include the opening cysteine and the closing phenylalanine or tryptophan. A D gene is named only where the DNA matches it firmly.

CASSSDSSGNTIYF | TGTGCCAGCAGCAGCGACAGCTCTGGAAACACCATATATTTT | . | TRBJ1-3 | TRBV21-1
CASSEAGTGETEAFF | TGCGCCAGCAGTGAAGCCGGGACAGGGGAGACTGAAGCTTTCTTT | TRBD1 | TRBJ1-1 | TRBV10-1
CASSFSSGRAGEQYF | TGTGCCAGCAGCTTCTCTAGCGGGAGGGCGGGCGAGCAGTACTTC | TRBD2 | TRBJ2-7 | TRBV11-2
CAWYDLAGARTGELFF | TGTGCCTGGTATGACCTAGCGGGAGCGCGCACCGGGGAGCTGTTTTTT | TRBD2 | TRBJ2-2 | TRBV30
CASSFRPNGEGYTEAFF | TGCGCCAGCAGCTTTCGTCCGAATGGGGAGGGATACACTGAAGCTTTCTTT | . | TRBJ1-1 | TRBV5-1
CASSLARTGRQPQHF | TGTGCCAGCAGCTTAGCTAGGACAGGGCGTCAGCCCCAGCATTTT | TRBD1 | TRBJ1-5 | TRBV7-8
CASSRDRVNQPQHF | TGTGCCAGCAGCAGGGACAGGGTGAATCAGCCCCAGCATTTT | TRBD1 | TRBJ1-5 | TRBV6-5
CASSPYRVRSNTEAFF | TGTGCCAGCAGCCCCTACAGGGTAAGGAGCAACACTGAAGCTTTCTTT | . | TRBJ1-1 | TRBV5-6
CASSFAGTTYEQYF | TGTGCCAGCAGCTTCGCAGGGACAACCTACGAGCAGTACTTC | . | TRBJ2-7 | TRBV5-4
CASSPPPGPLHF | TGTGCCAGCAGCCCACCCCCGGGACCCCTCCACTTT | . | TRBJ1-6 | TRBV6-2/TRBV6-3
CASRPGQGLNTEAFF | TGCGCCAGCAGACCGGGACAGGGCCTAAACACTGAAGCTTTCTTT | TRBD1 | TRBJ1-1 | TRBV5-1